The 6 T cell receptor beta chains listed next were all sequenced from one sample in a study of response to subunit inactivated influenza vaccine. Using its own MiXCR run on the RT-PCR reads, TCRdb lists one record per CDR3 protein. The profile covers some 500,000 distinct CDR3 sequences, with around 25% appearing a single time and 1.5% to 2% taken by the ten largest. Source: CD4+ T cells sorted from PBMCs, taken roughly 5 days after vaccination. These TCRs come from a man aged 45-65 years who received an inactivated influenza vaccine.

This clonotype was found a few times. The chain employs TRBV5-6 and TRBJ2-7, with 9 positions matching TRBD1. This CDR3 is built from 13 residues. CDR1 and CDR2 from the germline V gene are SGHDT and YYEEEE. J lost 6 bases, V lost 8 bases, and 9 bases had no gene match. The CDR3 reads CASTKQGAVEQYF. The CDR3 bases are TGTGCCAGTACCAAACAGGGGGCGGTCGAGCAGTACTTC.

In its sample, this clonotype was seen a few times. The CDR3 sequence is CSASRGRSYEQYF. CDR3 nucleotide sequence: TGCAGTGCTAGTAGGGGTCGTAGCTACGAGCAGTACTTC. The rearrangement links TRBV20-1 to TRBJ2-7; D may be TRBD1 (5 bases). The V end was cut by 3 bases, the J end by 3 bases, with 12 bases between. This CDR3 is 13 amino acids long. From germline, CDR1 is DFQATT and CDR2 SNEGSKA (reference sequence).

This chain joins TRBV20-1 and TRBJ2-1; 7 nucleotides align to TRBD2. In germline, CDR1 is DFQATT, CDR2 SNEGSKA (reference sequence). V shed 7 bases and J 7 bases; nucleotides not matched to a gene: 7. This CDR3 is built from 12 residues. CDR3 DNA: TGCAGTGGTGCGGGAGTTGGTAATGAGCAGTTCTTC. It yields the protein CSGAGVGNEQFF.

The J gene is TRBJ2-4, the V gene TRBV20-1, with D possibly TRBD2 on 6 matching bases. This CDR3 contains 16 residues. The germline V and J ends were trimmed by 0 bases and 6 bases, with 18 bases remaining between them. Germline CDR1 reads DFQATT; CDR2 reads SNEGSKA (reference sequence). CDR3 nucleotide sequence: TGCAGTGCTAGAGATCCTGGCCGCGCAGCGGGAAACATTCAGTACTTC. It translates to CSARDPGRAAGNIQYF.

This clonotype was counted ten times or more. The V and J genes are TRBV12-3 or TRBV12-4 and TRBJ2-5; TRBD1 matches 9 bases. V lost 1 base to trimming and J lost 4 bases; unmatched junction nucleotides: 1. This CDR3 is built from 14 residues. CDR3 protein: CASSLGGQGETQYF. The CDR3 DNA reads as TGTGCCAGCAGTTTAGGGGGACAGGGAGAGACCCAGTACTTC.

This clonotype was seen more than once but under ten times. V and J are TRBV7-6 and TRBJ2-5, with a weak D call TRBD2 (5 bases). There are 15 residues in the CDR3. The V end was cut by 2 bases, the J end by 5 bases, with 15 bases between. In germline, CDR1 is SGHVS, CDR2 FNYEAQ. The CDR3 DNA is TGTGCCAGCAGCTTAAACGGGGTTCTCGGTGAGACCCAGTACTTC. Translated, it gives CASSLNGVLGETQYF.